This T cell receptor (beta chain) comes out of a study of blood T cell repertoires in COVID-19. Clones were sequenced by immunoSEQ multiplex PCR, and TCRdb holds only the in-frame ones, with some missing. This table has over 200,000 clones, around 86% appearing once. V shed 1 base and J 3 bases; nucleotides not matched to a gene: 5. The CDR3 totals 15 residues. Per the germline V gene, CDR1 is SGHRS and CDR2 is YFSETQ. Sample: peripheral blood. The chain employs TRBV5-1 and TRBJ2-7, with 9 bases aligning to TRBD1. The TCR sequence derives from a man aged 35-49 years who had recovered from COVID-19. The CDR3 spells CASSLSGTGFYEQYF. CDR3 bases: TGCGCCAGCAGCTTGAGTGGGACAGGGTTCTACGAGCAGTACTTC. Full variable domain (missing parts from reference TRBV5-1 and TRBJ2-7): KAGVTQTPRYLIKTRGQQVTLSCSPISGHRSVSWYQQTPGQGLQFLFEYFSETQRNKGNFPGRFSGRQFSNSRSEMNVSTLELGDSALYLCASSLSGTGFYEQYFGPGTRLTVT.